Reported below is one TCR beta chain. In the source study's methods: Amplified reference gene primers provided the basis for estimating nucleated cell counts. Method: immunoSEQ multiplex PCR; TCRdb's copy keeps in-frame clones and lacks some. That table supplies the V and J calls and clone size; D and trimming were determined from the DNA. The data contain about 54,000 clones, about 84% of them seen just once; the ten biggest clones take up approximately 5%. The data stem from a study of blood T cell repertoires in COVID-19. As for the study in general: Donors in the United States, Italy and Spain gave samples during acute or convalescent COVID-19. The cDNA or gDNA used as material had been derived from T cells, B-cell-depleted T cells, or PBMCs.

The ends lost 3 bases at V and 8 bases at J; junction bases unmatched: 8. Germline V gene sequence: CDR1 SGHRS, CDR2 YFSETQ. The CDR3 covers 16 residues. The sample comprised peripheral blood. The TCR comes from a middle-aged man with active COVID-19. The rearrangement uses TRBV5-1 and TRBJ2-3; 14 nucleotides align to TRBD2. CDR3 DNA sequence: TGCGCCAGCAGCTCGGGGACTAGCGGGAGCAGCGGTACGCAGTATTTT. It encodes CASSSGTSGSSGTQYF.